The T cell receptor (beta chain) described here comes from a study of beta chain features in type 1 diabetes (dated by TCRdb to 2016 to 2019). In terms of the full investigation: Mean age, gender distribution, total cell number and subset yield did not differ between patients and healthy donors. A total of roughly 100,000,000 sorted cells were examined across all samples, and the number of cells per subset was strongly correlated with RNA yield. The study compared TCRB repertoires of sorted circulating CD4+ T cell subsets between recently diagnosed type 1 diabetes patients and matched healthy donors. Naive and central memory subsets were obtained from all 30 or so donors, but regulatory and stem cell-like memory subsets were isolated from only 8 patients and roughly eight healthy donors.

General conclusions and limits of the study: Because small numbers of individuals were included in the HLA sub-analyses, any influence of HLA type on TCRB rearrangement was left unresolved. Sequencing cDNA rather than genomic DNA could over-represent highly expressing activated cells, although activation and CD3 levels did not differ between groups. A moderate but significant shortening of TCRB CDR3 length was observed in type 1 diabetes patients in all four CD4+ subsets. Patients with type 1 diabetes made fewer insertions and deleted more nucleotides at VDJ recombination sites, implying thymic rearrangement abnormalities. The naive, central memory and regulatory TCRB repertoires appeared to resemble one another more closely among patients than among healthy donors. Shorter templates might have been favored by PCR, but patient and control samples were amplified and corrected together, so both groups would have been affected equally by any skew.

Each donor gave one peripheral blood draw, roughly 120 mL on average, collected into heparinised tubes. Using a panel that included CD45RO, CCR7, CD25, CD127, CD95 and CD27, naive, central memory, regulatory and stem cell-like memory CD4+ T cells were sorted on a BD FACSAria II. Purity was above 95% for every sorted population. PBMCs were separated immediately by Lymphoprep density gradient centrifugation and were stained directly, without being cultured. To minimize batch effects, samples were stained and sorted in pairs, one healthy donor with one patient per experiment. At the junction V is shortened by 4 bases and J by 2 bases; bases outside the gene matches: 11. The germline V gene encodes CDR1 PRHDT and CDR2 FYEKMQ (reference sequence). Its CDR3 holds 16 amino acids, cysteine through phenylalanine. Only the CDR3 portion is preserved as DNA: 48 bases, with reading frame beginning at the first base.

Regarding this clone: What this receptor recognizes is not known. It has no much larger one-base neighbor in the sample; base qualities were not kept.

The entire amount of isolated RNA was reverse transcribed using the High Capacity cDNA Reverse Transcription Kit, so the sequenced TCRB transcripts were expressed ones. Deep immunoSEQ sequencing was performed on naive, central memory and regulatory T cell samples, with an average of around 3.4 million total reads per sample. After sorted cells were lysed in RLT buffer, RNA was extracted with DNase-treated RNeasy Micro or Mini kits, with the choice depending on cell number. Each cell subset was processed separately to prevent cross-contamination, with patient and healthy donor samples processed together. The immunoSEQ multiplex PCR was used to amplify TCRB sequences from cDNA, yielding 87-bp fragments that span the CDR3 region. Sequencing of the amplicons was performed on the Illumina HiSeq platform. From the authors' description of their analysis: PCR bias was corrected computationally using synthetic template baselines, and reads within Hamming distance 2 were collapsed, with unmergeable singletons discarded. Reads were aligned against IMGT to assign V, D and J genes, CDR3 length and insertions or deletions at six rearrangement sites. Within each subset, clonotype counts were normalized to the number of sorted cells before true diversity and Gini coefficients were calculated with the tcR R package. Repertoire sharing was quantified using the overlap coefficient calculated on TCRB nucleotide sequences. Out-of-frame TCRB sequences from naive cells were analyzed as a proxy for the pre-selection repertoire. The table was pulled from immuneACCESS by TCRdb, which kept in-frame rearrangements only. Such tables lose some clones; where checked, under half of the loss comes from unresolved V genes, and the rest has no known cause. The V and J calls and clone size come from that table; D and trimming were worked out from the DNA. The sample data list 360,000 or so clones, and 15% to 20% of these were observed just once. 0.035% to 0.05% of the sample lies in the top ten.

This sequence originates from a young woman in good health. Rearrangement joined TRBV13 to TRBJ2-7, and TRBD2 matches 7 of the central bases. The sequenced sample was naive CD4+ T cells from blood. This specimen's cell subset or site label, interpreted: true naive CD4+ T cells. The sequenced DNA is TGTGCCAGCAGCTCTCCCCTGGGAGGGCGCGCCTACGAGCAGTACTTC. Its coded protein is CASSSPLGGRAYEQYF.